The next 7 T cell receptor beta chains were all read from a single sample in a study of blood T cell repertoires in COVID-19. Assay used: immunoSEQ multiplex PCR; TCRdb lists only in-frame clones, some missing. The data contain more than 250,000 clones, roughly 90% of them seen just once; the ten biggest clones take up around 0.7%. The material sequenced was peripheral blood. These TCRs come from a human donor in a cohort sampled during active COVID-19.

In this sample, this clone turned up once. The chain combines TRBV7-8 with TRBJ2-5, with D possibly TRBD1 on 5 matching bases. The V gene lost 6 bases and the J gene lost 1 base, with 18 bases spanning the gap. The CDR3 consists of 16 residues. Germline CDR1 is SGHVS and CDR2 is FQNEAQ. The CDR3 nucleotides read TGTGCCAGCAGATCACCCAGGACACGAACCCAAGAGACCCAGTACTTC. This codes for CASRSPRTRTQETQYF.

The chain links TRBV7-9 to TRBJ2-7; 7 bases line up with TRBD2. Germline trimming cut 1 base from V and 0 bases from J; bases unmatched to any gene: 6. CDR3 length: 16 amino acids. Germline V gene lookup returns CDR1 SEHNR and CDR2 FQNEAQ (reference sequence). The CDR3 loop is CASSLELGGTSYEQYF. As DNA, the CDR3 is TGTGCCAGCAGCTTAGAATTGGGGGGGACCTCCTACGAGCAGTACTTC.

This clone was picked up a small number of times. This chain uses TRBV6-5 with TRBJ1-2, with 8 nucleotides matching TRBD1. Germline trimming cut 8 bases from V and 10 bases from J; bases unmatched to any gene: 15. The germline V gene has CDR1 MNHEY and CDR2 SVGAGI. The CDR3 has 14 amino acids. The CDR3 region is CASGPDRARGIYTF. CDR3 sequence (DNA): TGTGCCAGCGGCCCGGACAGGGCAAGGGGCATCTACACCTTC.

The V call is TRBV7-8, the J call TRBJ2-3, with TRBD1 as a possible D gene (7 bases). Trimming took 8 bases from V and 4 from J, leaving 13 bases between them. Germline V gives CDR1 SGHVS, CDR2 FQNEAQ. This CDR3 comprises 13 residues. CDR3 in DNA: TGTGCCAGCCTCCTCAGGGGGGCAGATACGCAGTATTTT. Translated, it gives CASLLRGADTQYF. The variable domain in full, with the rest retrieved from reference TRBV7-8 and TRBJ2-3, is GAGVSQSPRYKVAKRGQDVALRCDPISGHVSLFWYQQALGQGPEFLTYFQNEAQLDKSGLPSDRFFAERPEGSVSTLKIQRTQQEDSAVYLCASLLRGADTQYFGPGTRLTVL.

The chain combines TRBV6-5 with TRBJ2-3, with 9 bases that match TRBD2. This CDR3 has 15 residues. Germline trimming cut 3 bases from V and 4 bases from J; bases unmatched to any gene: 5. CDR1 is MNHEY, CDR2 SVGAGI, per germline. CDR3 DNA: TGTGCCAGCAGTTATAGCGGGGGCCGCGCAGATACGCAGTATTTT. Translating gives CASSYSGGRADTQYF.

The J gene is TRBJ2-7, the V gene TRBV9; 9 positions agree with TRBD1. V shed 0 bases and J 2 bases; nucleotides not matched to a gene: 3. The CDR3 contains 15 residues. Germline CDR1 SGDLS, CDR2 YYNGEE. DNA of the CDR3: TGTGCCAGCAGCGTAGAGGGACAGGGTACCTACGAGCAGTACTTC. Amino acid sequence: CASSVEGQGTYEQYF.

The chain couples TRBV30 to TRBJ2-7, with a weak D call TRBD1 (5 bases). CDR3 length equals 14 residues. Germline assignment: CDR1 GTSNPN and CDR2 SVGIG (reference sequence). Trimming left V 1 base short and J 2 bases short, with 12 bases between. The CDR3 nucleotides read TGTGCCTGGAGTGGTAGGGGCAAAACCTACGAGCAGTACTTC. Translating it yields CAWSGRGKTYEQYF.